This T cell receptor beta chain was found in a study of T cell responses to AZD1222 COVID-19 vaccine. CDR3 size: 15 residues. The germline CDR1 and CDR2 sequences are LNHDA and SQIVND (reference sequence). V dropped 9 bases and J dropped 0 bases, with 12 bases sitting between them. This clone was seen once. Data came from immunoSEQ multiplex PCR; TCRdb stores just in-frame clones and leaves some out. Of around 130,000 clones listed, 85% to 95% are singletons. This chain connects TRBV19 to TRBJ2-6; D is uncertain. This material consisted of peripheral blood, taken on day 0 of AZD1222 vaccination. The clonotype originates from an adult in good health. Here the CDR3 reads CASEAPYSGANVLTF. CDR3 in DNA: TGTGCCAGCGAGGCTCCGTACTCTGGGGCCAACGTCCTGACTTTC.